This T cell receptor beta chain was sequenced during a study of shared T cell receptors in the human thymus. The assay was immunoSEQ multiplex PCR, and TCRdb's table has in-frame clones only and misses some. The table includes hundreds of thousands of clones, around 87% detected once. Germline CDR1 is SGDLS and CDR2 is YYNGEE. V lost 2 bases and J lost 0, with 9 bases in between. This CDR3 is 15 amino acids long. These data also formed part of another study, on human thymus T cells. That paper notes: Donation came from healthy Finnish infants having corrective surgery for congenital heart defects. Obtained as resections during corrective heart surgery, the thymus tissue was then studied. Thymic and blood repertoires seemed to show skewed V and J gene use. Related research examined unrelated individuals and reported that their thymic repertoires overlapped highly.

Material for sequencing was thymocytes. The receptor was derived from a boy in the first two years of life with a congenital heart defect. This chain connects TRBV9 to TRBJ2-1, with D maybe TRBD1 (5 bases). The CDR3: CASSVGLSSYNEQFF. The CDR3 coding sequence is TGTGCCAGCAGCGTGGGGCTTAGCTCCTACAATGAGCAGTTCTTC. The full variable domain, in which reference TRBV9 and TRBJ2-1 provide the parts outside the CDR3, is DSGVTQTPKHLITATGQRVTLRCSPRSGDLSVYWYQQSLDQGLQFLIQYYNGEERAKGNILERFSAQQFPDLHSELNLSSLELGDSALYFCASSVGLSSYNEQFFGPGTRLTVL.